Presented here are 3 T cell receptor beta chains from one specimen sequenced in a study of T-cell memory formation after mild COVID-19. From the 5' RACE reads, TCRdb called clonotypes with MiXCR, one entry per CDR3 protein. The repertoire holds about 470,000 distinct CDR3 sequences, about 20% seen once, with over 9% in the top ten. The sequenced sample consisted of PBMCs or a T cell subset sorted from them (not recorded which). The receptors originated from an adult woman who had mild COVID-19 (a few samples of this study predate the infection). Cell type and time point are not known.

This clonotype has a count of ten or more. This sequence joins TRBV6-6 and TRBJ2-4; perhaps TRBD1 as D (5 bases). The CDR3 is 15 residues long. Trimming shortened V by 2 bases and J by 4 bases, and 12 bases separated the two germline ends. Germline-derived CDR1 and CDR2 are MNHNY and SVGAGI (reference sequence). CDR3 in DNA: TGTGCCAGCAGTTACGGGCAGGGCCGAAAAAACATTCAGTACTTC. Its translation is CASSYGQGRKNIQYF.

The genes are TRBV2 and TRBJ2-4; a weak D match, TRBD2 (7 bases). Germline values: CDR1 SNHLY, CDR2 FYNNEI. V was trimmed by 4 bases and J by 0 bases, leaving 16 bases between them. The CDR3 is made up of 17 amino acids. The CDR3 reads CASSGLGGRVAKNIQYF. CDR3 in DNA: TGTGCCAGCAGTGGCCTAGGGGGGAGGGTAGCCAAAAACATTCAGTACTTC.

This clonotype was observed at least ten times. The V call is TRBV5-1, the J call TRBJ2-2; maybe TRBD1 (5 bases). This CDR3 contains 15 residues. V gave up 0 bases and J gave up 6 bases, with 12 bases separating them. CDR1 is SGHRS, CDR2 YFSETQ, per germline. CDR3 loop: CASSLATGVSGELFF. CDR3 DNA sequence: TGCGCCAGCAGCTTGGCCACAGGTGTGTCCGGGGAGCTGTTTTTT.